The clone carrying this TCR beta chain was picked up one time. This CDR3 is built from 15 residues. In germline, CDR1 is SGHRS, CDR2 YFSETQ. The V end was cut by 2 bases, the J end by 1 base, with 11 bases between. In the original analysis: Filtering was not the same, since immunoSEQ gave junction-only sequences without quality scores. The assay was immunoSEQ multiplex PCR, and TCRdb's table has in-frame clones only and misses some. The DNA was the basis for D and trimming; V, J and clone size are from that table. The sample contains a few million clones, 85% to 95% of which appear only once. The data originate from a study of shared clonotypes between healthy human individuals.

The sample consisted of naive CD4+ T cells from PBMCs. Subset given: CD45RA+ positively selected. This chain joins TRBV5-1 and TRBJ2-3, with D unresolved. This sequence was found in a man younger than 30 in good health. Some clones in this sample may be carry-over from other donors' samples. This chain's CDR3 is CASSFEPDRTDTQYF. CDR3 sequence (DNA): TGCGCCAGCAGCTTCGAGCCAGACCGCACAGATACGCAGTATTTT.